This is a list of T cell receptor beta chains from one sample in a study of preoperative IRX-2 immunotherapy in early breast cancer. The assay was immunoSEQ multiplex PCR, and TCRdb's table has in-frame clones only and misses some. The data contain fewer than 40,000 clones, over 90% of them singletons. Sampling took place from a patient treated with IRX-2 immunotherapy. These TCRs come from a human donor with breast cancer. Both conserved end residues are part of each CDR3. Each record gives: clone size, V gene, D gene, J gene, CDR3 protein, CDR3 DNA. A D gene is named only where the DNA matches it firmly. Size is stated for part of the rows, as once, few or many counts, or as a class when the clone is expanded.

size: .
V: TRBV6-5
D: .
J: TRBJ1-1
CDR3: CASIRDQINTEAFF
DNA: TGTGCCAGCATTCGGGACCAGATTAACACTGAAGCTTTCTTT

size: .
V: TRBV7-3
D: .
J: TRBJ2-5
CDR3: CASSANPGGQETQYF
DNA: TGTGCCAGCAGCGCCAATCCAGGGGGGCAAGAGACCCAGTACTTC

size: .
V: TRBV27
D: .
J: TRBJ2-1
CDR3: CASSFPSSYNEQFF
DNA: TGTGCCAGCAGTTTCCCATCCTCCTACAATGAGCAGTTCTTC

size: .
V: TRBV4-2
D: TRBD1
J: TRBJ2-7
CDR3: CASSQAQGAFEQYF
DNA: TGTGCCAGCAGCCAAGCTCAGGGGGCCTTCGAGCAGTACTTC

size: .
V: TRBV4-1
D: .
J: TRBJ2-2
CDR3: CASRRTGTTVGGELFF
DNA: TGCGCCAGCAGACGCACCGGGACAACGGTAGGCGGGGAGCTGTTTTTT

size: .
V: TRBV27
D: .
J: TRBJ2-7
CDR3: CASADYNSYEQYF
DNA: TGTGCCAGCGCTGACTATAATTCCTACGAGCAGTACTTC

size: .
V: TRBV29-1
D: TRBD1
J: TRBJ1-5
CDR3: CSVGGTGSNQPQHF
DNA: TGCAGCGTTGGGGGGACAGGGAGCAATCAGCCCCAGCATTTT

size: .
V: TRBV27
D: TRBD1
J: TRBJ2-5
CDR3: CASSPLGTAQETQYF
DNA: TGTGCCAGCAGCCCGCTAGGGACAGCCCAAGAGACCCAGTACTTC

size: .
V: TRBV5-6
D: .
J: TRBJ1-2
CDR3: CASSLGRNYGYTF
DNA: TGTGCCAGCAGCTTGGGGCGAAACTATGGCTACACCTTC

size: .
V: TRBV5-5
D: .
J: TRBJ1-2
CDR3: CASSTPGHSPANYGYTF
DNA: TGTGCCAGCAGCACCCCTGGACATTCTCCCGCTAACTATGGCTACACCTTC

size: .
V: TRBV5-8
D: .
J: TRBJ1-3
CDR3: CASSLGPDGNTIYF
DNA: TGTGCCAGCAGCTTGGGACCTGATGGAAACACCATATATTTT

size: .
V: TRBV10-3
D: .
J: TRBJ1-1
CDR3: CAISESSGGSTEAFF
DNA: TGTGCCATCAGTGAGTCGAGTGGGGGGAGCACTGAAGCTTTCTTT

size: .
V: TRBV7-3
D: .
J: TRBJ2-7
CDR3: CASSFSYEQYF
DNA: TGTGCCAGCAGCTTTTCCTACGAGCAGTACTTC

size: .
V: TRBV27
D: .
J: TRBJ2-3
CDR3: CASSLFFSGEEDTQYF
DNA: TGTGCCAGCAGTTTATTTTTCTCAGGGGAAGAGGATACGCAGTATTTT

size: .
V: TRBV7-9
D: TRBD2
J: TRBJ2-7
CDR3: CASSASSGDYYEQYF
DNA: TGTGCCAGCAGCGCCTCTAGCGGGGATTACTACGAGCAGTACTTC

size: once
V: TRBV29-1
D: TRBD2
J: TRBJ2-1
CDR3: CSVPRVAGARGEQFF
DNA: TGCAGCGTTCCAAGGGTAGCGGGGGCCCGGGGGGAGCAGTTCTTC

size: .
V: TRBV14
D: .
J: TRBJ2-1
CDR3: CASSRPTSFEQFF
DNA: TGTGCCAGCAGCCGACCGACTAGTTTTGAGCAGTTCTTC

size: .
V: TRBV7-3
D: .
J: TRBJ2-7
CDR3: CASSLGRTYEQYF
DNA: TGTGCCAGCAGCTTAGGGAGAACCTACGAGCAGTACTTC

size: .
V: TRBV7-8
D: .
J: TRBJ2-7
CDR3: CASSFSYEQYF
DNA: TGTGCCAGCAGCTTCTCCTACGAGCAGTACTTC

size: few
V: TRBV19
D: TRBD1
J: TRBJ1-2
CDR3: CASSIGTGAGYGYTF
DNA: TGTGCCAGTAGTATAGGCACAGGGGCCGGCTATGGCTACACCTTC

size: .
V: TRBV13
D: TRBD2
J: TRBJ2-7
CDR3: CASSLETSGTYEQYF
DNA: TGTGCCAGCAGCTTAGAAACTAGCGGGACCTACGAGCAGTACTTC

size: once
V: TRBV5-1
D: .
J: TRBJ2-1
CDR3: CASSLGGVDNEQFF
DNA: TGCGCCAGCAGCTTGGGAGGAGTGGACAATGAGCAGTTCTTC

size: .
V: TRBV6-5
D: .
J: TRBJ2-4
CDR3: CASIGPGAKNIQYF
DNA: TGTGCCAGCATAGGCCCTGGGGCCAAAAACATTCAGTACTTC

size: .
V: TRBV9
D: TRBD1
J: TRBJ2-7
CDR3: CASSVDLGQGLYEQYF
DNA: TGTGCCAGCAGCGTAGATCTGGGACAGGGCTTGTACGAGCAGTACTTC

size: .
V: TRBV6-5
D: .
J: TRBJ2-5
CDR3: CASSYRDPPETQYF
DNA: TGTGCCAGCAGTTACCGGGACCCCCCAGAGACCCAGTACTTC

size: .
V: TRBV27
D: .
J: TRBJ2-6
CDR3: CASSISTGTPQVLTF
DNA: TGTGCCAGCAGTATCTCGACCGGGACCCCTCAGGTCCTGACTTTC

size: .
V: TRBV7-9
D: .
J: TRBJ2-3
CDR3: CASSFRSGDTQYF
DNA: TGTGCCAGCAGCTTTCGGTCCGGAGATACGCAGTATTTT

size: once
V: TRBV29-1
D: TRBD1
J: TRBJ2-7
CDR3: CSVGTGQRYEQYF
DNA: TGCAGCGTTGGGACAGGCCAGCGGTACGAGCAGTACTTC

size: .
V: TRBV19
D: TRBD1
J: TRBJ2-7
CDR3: CASSGTDRVYEQYF
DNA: TGTGCCAGTAGTGGAACGGACAGGGTTTATGAGCAGTACTTC

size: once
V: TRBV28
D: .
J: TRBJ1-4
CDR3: CASSLGPGETLPKLFF
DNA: TGTGCCAGCAGTTTAGGTCCGGGGGAGACCCTTCCAAAACTGTTTTTT

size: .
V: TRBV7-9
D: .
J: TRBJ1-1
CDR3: CASSFYTGINTEAFF
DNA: TGTGCCAGCAGCTTCTACACAGGGATTAACACTGAAGCTTTCTTT

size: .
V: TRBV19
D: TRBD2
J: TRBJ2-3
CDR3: CASSPQTSGRDTQYF
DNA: TGTGCCAGTAGTCCTCAGACTAGCGGGAGGGATACGCAGTATTTT

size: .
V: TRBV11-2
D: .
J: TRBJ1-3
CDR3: CASSYEGSSGNTIYF
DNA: TGTGCCAGCAGTTATGAGGGTTCCTCTGGAAACACCATATATTTT

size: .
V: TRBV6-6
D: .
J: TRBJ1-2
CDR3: CASSYKEDYGYTF
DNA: TGTGCCAGCAGTTACAAGGAAGACTATGGCTACACCTTC

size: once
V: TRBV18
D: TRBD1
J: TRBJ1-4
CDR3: CASSDRGEEKLFF
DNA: TGTGCCAGCTCGGACAGGGGAGAAGAAAAACTGTTTTTT

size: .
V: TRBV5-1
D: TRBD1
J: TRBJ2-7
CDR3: CASSLDREYYEQYF
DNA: TGCGCCAGCAGCTTAGACAGGGAATATTACGAGCAGTACTTC

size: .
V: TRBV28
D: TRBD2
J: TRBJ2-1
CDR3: CASSLHGLADNEQFF
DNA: TGTGCCAGCAGTTTACACGGACTAGCGGACAATGAGCAGTTCTTC

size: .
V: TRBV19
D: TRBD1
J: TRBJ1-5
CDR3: CASSIQGGDQPQHF
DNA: TGTGCCAGTAGTATACAGGGGGGGGATCAGCCCCAGCATTTT

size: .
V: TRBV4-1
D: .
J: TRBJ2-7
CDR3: CASSRNAPYEQYF
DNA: TGCGCCAGCAGTAGGAACGCCCCCTACGAGCAGTACTTC

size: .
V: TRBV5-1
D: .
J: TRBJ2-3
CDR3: CASSLDRGRDTQYF
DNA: TGCGCCAGCAGCTTGGACCGGGGTAGGGATACGCAGTATTTT

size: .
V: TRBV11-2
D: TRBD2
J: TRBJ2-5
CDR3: CASSFRTGLVDF
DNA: TGTGCCAGCAGCTTCCGCACGGGACTAGTTGACTTC

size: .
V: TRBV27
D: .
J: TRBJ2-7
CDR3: CASSSAVKQYF
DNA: TGTGCCAGCAGTTCTGCGGTAAAGCAGTACTTC

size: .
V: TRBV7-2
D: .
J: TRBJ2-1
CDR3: CASSLAPPYNEQFF
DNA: TGTGCCAGCAGCTTAGCCCCGCCATACAATGAGCAGTTCTTC

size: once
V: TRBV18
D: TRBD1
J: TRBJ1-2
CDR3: CASSPPKGGHGYTF
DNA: TGTGCCAGCTCACCACCGAAAGGGGGCCATGGCTACACCTTC

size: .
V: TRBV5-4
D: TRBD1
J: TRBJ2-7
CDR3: CASSLRDRPFYEQYF
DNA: TGTGCCAGCAGCCTGAGGGACAGGCCCTTCTACGAGCAGTACTTC

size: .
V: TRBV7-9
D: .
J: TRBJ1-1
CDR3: CASSLEGVTEAFF
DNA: TGTGCCAGCAGCTTAGAGGGGGTCACTGAAGCTTTCTTT

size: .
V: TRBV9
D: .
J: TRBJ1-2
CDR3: CASSVGTPYGYTF
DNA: TGTGCCAGCAGCGTAGGGACACCTTATGGCTACACCTTC

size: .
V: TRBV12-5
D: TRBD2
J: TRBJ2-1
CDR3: CASGLGSAGGYNEQFF
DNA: TGTGCTAGTGGTTTGGGGTCGGCGGGGGGGTACAATGAGCAGTTCTTC

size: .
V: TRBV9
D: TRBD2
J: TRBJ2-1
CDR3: CASSVGDYNNEQFF
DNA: TGTGCCAGCAGCGTAGGGGACTACAACAATGAGCAGTTCTTC

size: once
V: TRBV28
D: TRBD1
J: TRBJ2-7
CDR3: CASSLGTGGGQYF
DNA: TGTGCCAGCAGTTTAGGAACAGGGGGCGGGCAGTACTTC

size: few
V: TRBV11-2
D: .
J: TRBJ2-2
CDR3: CASSLLAGELFF
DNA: TGTGCCAGCAGCTTGTTGGCCGGGGAGCTGTTTTTT

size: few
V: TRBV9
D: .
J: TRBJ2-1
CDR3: CASSVEEYNEQFF
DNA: TGTGCCAGCAGCGTAGAGGAGTACAATGAGCAGTTCTTC

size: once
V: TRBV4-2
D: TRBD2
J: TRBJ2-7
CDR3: CASSQGRASGRPPYEQYF
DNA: TGTGCCAGCAGCCAAGGCCGGGCTAGCGGGAGGCCTCCCTACGAGCAGTACTTC